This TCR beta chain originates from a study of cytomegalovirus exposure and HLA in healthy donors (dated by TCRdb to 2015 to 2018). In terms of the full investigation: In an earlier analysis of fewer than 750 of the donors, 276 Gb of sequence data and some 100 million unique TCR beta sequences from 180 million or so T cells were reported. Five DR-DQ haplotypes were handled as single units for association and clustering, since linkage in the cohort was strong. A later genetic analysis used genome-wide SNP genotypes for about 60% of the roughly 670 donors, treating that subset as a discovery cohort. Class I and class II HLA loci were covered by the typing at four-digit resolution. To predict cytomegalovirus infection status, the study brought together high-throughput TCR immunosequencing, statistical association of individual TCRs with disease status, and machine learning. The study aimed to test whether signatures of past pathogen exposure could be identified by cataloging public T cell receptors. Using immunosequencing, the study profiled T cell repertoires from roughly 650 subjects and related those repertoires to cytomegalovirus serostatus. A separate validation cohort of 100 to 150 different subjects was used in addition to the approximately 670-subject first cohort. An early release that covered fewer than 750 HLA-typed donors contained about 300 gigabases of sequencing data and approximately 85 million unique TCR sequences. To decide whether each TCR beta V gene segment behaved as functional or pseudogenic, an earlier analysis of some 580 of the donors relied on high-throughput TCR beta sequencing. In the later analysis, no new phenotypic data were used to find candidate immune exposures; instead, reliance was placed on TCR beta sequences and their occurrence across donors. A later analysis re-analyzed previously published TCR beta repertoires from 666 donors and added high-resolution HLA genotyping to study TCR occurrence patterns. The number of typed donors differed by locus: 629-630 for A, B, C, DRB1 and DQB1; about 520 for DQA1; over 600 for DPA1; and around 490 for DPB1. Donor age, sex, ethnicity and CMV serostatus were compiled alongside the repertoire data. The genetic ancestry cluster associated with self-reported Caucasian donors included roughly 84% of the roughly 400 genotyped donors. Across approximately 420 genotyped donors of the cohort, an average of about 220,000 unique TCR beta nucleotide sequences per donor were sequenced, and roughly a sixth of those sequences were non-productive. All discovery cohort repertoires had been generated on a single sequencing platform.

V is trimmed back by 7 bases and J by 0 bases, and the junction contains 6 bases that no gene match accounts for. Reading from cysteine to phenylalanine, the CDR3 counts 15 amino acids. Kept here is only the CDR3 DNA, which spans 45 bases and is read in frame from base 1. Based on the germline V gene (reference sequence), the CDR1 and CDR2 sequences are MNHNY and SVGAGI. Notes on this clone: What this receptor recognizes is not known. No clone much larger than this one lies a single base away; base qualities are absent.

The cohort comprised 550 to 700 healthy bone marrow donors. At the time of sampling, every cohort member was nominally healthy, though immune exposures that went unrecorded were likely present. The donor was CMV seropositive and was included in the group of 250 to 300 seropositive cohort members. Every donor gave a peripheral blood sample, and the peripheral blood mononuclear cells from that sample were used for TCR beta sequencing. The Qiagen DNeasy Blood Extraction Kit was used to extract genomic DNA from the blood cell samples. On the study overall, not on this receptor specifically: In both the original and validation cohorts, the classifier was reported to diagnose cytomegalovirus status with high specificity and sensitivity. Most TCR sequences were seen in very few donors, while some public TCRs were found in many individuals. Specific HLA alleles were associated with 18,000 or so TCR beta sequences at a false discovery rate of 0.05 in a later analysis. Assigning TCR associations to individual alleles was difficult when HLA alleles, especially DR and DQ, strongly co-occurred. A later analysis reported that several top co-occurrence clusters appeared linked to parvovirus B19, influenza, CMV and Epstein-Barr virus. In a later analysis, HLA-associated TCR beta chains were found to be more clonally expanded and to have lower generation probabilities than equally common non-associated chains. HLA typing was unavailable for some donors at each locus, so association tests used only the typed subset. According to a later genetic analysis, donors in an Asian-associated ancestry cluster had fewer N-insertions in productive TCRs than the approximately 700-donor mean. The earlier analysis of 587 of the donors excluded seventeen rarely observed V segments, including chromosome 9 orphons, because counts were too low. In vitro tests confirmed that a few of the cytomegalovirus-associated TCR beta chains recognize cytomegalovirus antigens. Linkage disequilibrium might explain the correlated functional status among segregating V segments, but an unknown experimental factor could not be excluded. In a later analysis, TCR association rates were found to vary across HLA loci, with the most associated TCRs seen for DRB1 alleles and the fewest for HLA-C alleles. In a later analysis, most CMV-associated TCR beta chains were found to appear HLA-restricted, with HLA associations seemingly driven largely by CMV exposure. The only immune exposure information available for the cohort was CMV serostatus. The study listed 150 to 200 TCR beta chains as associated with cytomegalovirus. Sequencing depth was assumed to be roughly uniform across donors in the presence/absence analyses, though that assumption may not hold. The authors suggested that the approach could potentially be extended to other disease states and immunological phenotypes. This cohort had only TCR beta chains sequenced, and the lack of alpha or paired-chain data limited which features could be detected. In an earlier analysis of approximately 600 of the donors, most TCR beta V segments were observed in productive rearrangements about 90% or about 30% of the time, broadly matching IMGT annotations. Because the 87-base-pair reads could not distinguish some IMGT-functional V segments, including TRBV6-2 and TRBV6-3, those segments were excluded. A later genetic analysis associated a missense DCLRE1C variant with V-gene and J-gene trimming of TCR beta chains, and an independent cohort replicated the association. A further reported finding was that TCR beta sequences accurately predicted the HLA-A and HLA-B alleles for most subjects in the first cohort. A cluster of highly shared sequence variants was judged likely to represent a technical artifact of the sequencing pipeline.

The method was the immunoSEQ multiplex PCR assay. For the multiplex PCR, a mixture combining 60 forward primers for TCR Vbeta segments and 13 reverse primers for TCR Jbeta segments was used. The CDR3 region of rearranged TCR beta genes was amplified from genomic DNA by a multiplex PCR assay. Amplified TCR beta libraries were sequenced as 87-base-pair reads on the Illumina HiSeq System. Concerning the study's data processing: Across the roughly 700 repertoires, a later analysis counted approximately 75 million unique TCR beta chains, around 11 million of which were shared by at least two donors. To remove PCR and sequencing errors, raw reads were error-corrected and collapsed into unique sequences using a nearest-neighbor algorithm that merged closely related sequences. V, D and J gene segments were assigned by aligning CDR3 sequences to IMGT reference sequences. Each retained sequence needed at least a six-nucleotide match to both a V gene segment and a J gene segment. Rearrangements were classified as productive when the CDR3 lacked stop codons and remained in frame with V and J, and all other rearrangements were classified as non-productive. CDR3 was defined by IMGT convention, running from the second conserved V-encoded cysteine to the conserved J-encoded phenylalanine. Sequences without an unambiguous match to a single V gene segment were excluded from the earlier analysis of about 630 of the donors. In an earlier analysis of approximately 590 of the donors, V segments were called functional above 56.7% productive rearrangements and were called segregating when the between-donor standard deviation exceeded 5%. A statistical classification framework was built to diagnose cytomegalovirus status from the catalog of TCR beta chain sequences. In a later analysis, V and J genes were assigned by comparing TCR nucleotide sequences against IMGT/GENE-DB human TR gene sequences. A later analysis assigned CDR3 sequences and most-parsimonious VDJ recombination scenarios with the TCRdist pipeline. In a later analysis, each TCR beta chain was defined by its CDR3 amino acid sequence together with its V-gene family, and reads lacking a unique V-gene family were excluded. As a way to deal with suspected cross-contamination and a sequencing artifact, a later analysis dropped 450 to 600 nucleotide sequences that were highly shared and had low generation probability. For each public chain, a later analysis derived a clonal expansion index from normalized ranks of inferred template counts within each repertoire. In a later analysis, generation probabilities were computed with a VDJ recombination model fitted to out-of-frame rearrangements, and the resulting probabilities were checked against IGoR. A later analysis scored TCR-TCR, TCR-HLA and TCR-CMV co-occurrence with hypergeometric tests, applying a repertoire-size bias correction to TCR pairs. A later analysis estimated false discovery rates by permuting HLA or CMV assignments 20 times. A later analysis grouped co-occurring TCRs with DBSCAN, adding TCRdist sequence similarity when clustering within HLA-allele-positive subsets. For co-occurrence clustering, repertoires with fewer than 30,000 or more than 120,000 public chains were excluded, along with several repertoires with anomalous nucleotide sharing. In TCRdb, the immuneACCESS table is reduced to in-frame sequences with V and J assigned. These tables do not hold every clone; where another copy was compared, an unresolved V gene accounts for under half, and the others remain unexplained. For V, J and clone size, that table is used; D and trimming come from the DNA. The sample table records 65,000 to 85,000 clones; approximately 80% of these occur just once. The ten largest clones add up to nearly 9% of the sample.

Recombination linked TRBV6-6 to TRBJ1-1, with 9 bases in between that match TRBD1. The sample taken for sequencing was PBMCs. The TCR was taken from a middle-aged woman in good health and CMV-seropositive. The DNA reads TGTGCCAGCACCCCCGGACAGGGGCTGAACACTGAAGCTTTCTTT. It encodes CASTPGQGLNTEAFF.